Presented here are 16 T cell receptor beta chains from one specimen sequenced in a study of T-cell memory formation after mild COVID-19 (dated by TCRdb to the early 2020s). Library prep was done by 5' RACE. Sequencing relied on an Illumina NovaSeq 6000. The public sequencing data were trimmed at Q25 with fastp and processed into clonotypes with MiXCR by TCRdb, which kept only in-frame beta chains. One record per CDR3 amino acid sequence lists the most common genes and DNA. Across this sample there are 200,000 to 250,000 distinct CDR3 sequences, with about 9.2% seen only once. The top ten constitute roughly 3.5% of the sample. Sequenced material: PBMCs or a T cell subset sorted from them (not recorded which). Receptor source: a man in his late teens or twenties who had mild COVID-19 (a few samples of this study predate the infection). The sample titles of this study are shuffled in the database, so cell type and time point are left out; the donor was told from shared clones.

This chain uses TRBV2 with TRBJ1-3; D remains ambiguous. Trimming shortened V by 1 base and J by 4 bases, and 8 bases separated the two germline ends. This CDR3 is built from 14 residues. Germline V gene sequence: CDR1 SNHLY, CDR2 FYNNEI. The CDR3 DNA reads TGTGCCAGCAGTGAAGGCGCCGGGGGAAACACCATATATTTT. Its protein product is CASSEGAGGNTIYF.

This clonotype came up a few times. This chain joins TRBV5-1 and TRBJ2-2, with 8 bases identical to TRBD1. This CDR3 has 17 residues. Unmatched junction bases numbered 4, after V lost 0 bases and J lost 0 bases. The germline V gene encodes CDR1 SGHRS and CDR2 YFSETQ. This chain's CDR3 is CASSLGQGFANTGELFF. The CDR3 DNA is TGCGCCAGCAGCTTGGGACAGGGGTTCGCGAACACCGGGGAGCTGTTTTTT.

The chain combines TRBV20-1 with TRBJ2-1; TRBD2 aligns across 11 bases. Germline V gene sequence: CDR1 DFQATT, CDR2 SNEGSKA (reference sequence). CDR3 length equals 12 residues. The CDR3 region has the DNA TGCGGAGTAGCGGGGGGGCGGAGTGAGCAGTTCTTC. This translates into CGVAGGRSEQFF.

In its sample, this clonotype was seen a few times. This chain links TRBV20-1 with TRBJ1-1, with D possibly TRBD1 on 5 matching bases. The CDR3 covers 12 residues. The germline V and J ends were trimmed by 3 bases and 4 bases, with 9 bases remaining between them. Germline values: CDR1 DFQATT, CDR2 SNEGSKA (reference sequence). CDR3 residues: CSASKGITEAFF. CDR3 DNA sequence: TGCAGTGCTAGTAAGGGGATCACTGAAGCTTTCTTT.

This clonotype was counted only a few times. The V call is TRBV6-5, the J call TRBJ2-5; D assignment may be TRBD1 or TRBD2 (5 bases each). Germline CDR1 MNHEY, CDR2 SVGAGI. The CDR3 consists of 15 residues. V lost 2 bases to trimming and J lost 6 bases, with 16 bases between them. The CDR3 here is CASSYGAGYPKTQYF. The CDR3 DNA follows: TGTGCCAGCAGTTACGGGGCGGGCTATCCTAAGACCCAGTACTTC.

This clonotype appeared many times. This sequence joins TRBV5-1 and TRBJ2-1; weak D call: TRBD2 (5 bases). The CDR3 spans 14 residues. CDR1 is SGHRS and CDR2 is YFSETQ in the germline V gene. The V and J ends lost 3 bases and 5 bases respectively, with 12 bases between them. CDR3 bases: TGCGCCAGCAGCTCGGGAACGGAAGACAATGAGCAGTTCTTC. This translates into CASSSGTEDNEQFF.

The chain joins TRBV11-1 to TRBJ2-7; D is unresolved. Trimming removed 3 bases at V and 12 bases at J, with 18 bases between. The CDR3 runs to 13 residues. From germline, CDR1 is SGHAT and CDR2 FQDESV (reference sequence). The CDR3, as DNA: TGTGCCAGCAGCTTCTCCACTCCTGACAAGGCGTACTTC. Its translation: CASSFSTPDKAYF.

This clonotype turned up a few times. The chain has TRBV28 and TRBJ2-7, with D hard to call. The CDR3 runs to 13 residues. Germline CDR1 reads MDHEN; CDR2 reads SYDVKM. V was shortened by 4 bases and J by 2 bases, with 9 bases between the two germline ends. The CDR3 nucleotides are TGTGCCAGCAGTTCGCGCATTGCCTACGAGCAGTACGTC. This encodes CASSSRIAYEQYV.

This clonotype was detected a few times. For the CDR3, the DNA is TGTGCCAGCAGCTTACGTAGCGGGGATTACAATGAGCAGTTCTTC. This encodes CASSLRSGDYNEQFF. The V gene is TRBV11-2, the J gene TRBJ2-1, with 8 bases lining up with TRBD2. After removal of 2 bases from V and 4 bases from J, the junction contained 4 bases not matched to a gene. Germline lookup yields CDR1 SGHAT and CDR2 FQNNGV. The CDR3 totals 15 residues.

This clonotype was found many times. This rearrangement joins TRBV7-3 to TRBJ2-3; tentatively, D is TRBD1 or TRBD2 (6 bases each). Germline CDR1 and CDR2: SGHTA and FQGTGA. Trimming shortened V by 0 bases and J by 3 bases, and 13 bases separated the two germline ends. This CDR3 has 16 residues. This chain's CDR3 is CASSLTFGGPTDTQYF. The CDR3 DNA reads as TGTGCCAGCAGCTTAACGTTTGGGGGGCCAACAGATACGCAGTATTTT.

The chain joins TRBV5-1 to TRBJ2-1; D is unclear. V shed 1 base and J shed 6 bases, with 8 bases lying between them. Germline loops: CDR1 SGHRS, CDR2 YFSETQ. The CDR3 contains 13 residues. As DNA, the CDR3 is TGCGCCAGCAGCTTGATACCGGCCAATGAGCAGTTCTTC. As protein: CASSLIPANEQFF.

This clonotype has more than one count but fewer than ten. This chain connects TRBV7-2 to TRBJ2-7, with D perhaps matching TRBD1 (6 bases). The CDR3 has 16 residues. V was pared by 5 bases and J by 1 base, with 18 bases between. Germline V lookup: CDR1 SGHTA, CDR2 FQGNSA. CDR3 sequence reads: CASSTTGSGWSYEQYF. The CDR3 DNA is TGTGCCAGCAGCACCACAGGGAGTGGTTGGTCCTACGAGCAGTACTTC.

The chain carries TRBV5-1 and TRBJ2-7; 7 bases match TRBD1. Germline CDR1 SGHRS, CDR2 YFSETQ. CDR3 length equals 13 residues. Losses at the gene ends were 4 bases for V and 6 bases for J; bases not matched to a gene: 7. The CDR3 protein is CASSPTGPGEQYF. The DNA of the CDR3 is TGCGCCAGCAGCCCGACAGGGCCGGGCGAGCAGTACTTC. The full variable domain, its missing parts supplied by reference TRBV5-1 and TRBJ2-7, is KAGVTQTPRYLIKTRGQQVTLSCSPISGHRSVSWYQQTPGQGLQFLFEYFSETQRNKGNFPGRFSGRQFSNSRSEMNVSTLELGDSALYLCASSPTGPGEQYFGPGTRLTVT.

This clonotype was seen a few times. This chain links TRBV5-1 with TRBJ2-1; TRBD2 matches at 8 bases. This CDR3 has 14 residues. Germline trimming cut 4 bases from V and 3 bases from J; bases unmatched to any gene: 3. CDR1 and CDR2 from the germline V gene are SGHRS and YFSETQ. CDR3 amino acids: CASSDGTSYNEQFF. In DNA, the CDR3 is TGCGCCAGCAGCGACGGGACTAGCTACAATGAGCAGTTCTTC.

At least ten counts were recorded for this clonotype. The chain links TRBV10-3 to TRBJ2-7, with unresolved D. CDR3 length: 13 amino acids. V gave up 4 bases and J gave up 3 bases, with 10 bases separating them. CDR1 and CDR2 from the germline V gene are ENHRY and SYGVKD. The CDR3 sequence: CAISAGRDYEQYF. The CDR3 DNA follows: TGTGCCATCAGTGCGGGCAGAGACTACGAGCAGTACTTC.

This clonotype was detected a few times. The gene calls are TRBV7-3 and TRBJ2-5; 9 nucleotides match TRBD2. Germline V gene data show CDR1 as SGHTA and CDR2 as FQGTGA. With 5 bases clipped from V and 5 bases from J, the junction kept 9 bases outside the gene matches. There are 15 residues in the CDR3. This CDR3 reads CASSPGSLAGETQYF. For the CDR3, the DNA is TGTGCCAGCAGCCCCGGGAGTCTAGCGGGGGAGACCCAGTACTTC.